The clone carrying this T cell receptor beta chain was seen ten or more times. Its antigen is as yet unknown. The data derive from a study of T-cell reconstitution after alpha-beta-depleted transplantation in children. Study outcomes and limitations: At day 60, the high TCRbeta diversity found in some patients originated from recipient T cells and thymic progenitors that had survived.

The TCRbeta library incorporated unique molecular identifiers. One entry per CDR3 protein, called by TCRdb with MiXCR from the PCR reads. The table has fewer than 750,000 distinct CDR3 sequences, roughly 23% seen once. The CDR3 runs 11 residues. Germline V gene lookup returns CDR1 SQVTM and CDR2 ANQGSEA. Trimming shortened V by 5 bases and J by 3 bases, and 5 bases separated the two germline ends. The genes are TRBV29-1 and TRBJ2-1; D unclear. This receptor was identified in a boy younger than two who had a stem cell transplant for acute myeloid leukemia, so the T cells may come from the graft donor. This material consisted of PBMCs, mostly from graft donor cells, taken 360 days after TCRalphabeta/CD19-depleted stem cell transplant. In DNA form, the CDR3 reads TGCAGCGTTTCCCTCTACAATGAGCAGTTCTTC. Protein sequence: CSVSLYNEQFF.